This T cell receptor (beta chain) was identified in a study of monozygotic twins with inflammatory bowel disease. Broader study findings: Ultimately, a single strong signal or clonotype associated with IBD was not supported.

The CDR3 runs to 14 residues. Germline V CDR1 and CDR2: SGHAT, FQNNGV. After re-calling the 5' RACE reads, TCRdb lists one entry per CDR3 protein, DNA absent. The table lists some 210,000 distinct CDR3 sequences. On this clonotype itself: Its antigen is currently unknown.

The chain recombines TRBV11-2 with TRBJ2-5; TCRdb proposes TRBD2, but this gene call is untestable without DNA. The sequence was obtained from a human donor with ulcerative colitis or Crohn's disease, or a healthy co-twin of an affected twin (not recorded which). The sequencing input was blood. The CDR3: CASSSLARGSAQYF.